The entry that follows covers one T cell receptor beta chain sequence. Which antigen it targets is not known. No per-base quality is available; no much larger clone lies one base away. Library generation was performed with the immunoSEQ multiplex PCR assay. Entries here come from immuneACCESS through TCRdb and include only in-frame sequences with V and J called. Some clones fail to appear in such tables; in the studies checked, an unresolved V gene covers under half of the shortfall, and the cause of the remainder is unknown. This sample holds roughly 29,000 clones; about 90% were observed only once. In total, the top ten clones hold around a tenth of the sample. The record originates from a study of preoperative IRX-2 immunotherapy in early breast cancer (dated by TCRdb to the late 2010s). V is shortened by 3 bases, J by 3 bases, and the region joining them spans 9 bases. The germline V gene (reference sequence) provides CDR1 MNHEY and CDR2 SMNVEV. Counted from cysteine to phenylalanine, this CDR3 has 13 amino acids. Of the read, only the CDR3 DNA is kept; its 39 bases are in frame from base 1.

The meaning of the sample's treatment or condition label: preoperative locoregional IRX-2 cytokine immunotherapy. The samples were obtained from a phase Ib study in which preoperative, locoregional IRX-2 cytokine immunotherapy intended to prime immune responses was tested. Before surgery, IRX-2 was given to the donors, who were patients with early-stage breast cancer. Sampling was performed from a patient treated with IRX-2 immunotherapy. This sequence originates from a human donor with breast cancer. The V gene is TRBV27 and the J gene is TRBJ2-7; the D gene lacks a confident call. The nucleotides read TGTGCCAGCAGTTTCCAATCAAGCTACGAGCAGTACTTC. Its coded protein is CASSFQSSYEQYF.